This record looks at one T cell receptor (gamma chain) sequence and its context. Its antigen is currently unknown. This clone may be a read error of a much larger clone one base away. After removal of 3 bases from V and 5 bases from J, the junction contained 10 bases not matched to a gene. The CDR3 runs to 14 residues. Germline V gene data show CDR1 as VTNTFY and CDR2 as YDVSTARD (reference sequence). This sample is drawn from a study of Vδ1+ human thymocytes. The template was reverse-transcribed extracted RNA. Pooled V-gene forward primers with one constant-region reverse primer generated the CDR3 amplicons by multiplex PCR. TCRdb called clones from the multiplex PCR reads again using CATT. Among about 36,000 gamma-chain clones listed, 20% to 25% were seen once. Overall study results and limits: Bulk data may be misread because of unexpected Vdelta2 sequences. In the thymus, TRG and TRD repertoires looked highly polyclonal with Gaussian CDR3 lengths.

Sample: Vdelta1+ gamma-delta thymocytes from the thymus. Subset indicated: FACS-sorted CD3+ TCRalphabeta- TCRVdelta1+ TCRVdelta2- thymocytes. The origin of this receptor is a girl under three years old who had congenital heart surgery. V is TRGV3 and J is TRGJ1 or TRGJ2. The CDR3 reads CATWDGRSHYKKLF. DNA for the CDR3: TGTGCCACCTGGGACGGGCGGAGTCATTATAAGAAACTCTTT.